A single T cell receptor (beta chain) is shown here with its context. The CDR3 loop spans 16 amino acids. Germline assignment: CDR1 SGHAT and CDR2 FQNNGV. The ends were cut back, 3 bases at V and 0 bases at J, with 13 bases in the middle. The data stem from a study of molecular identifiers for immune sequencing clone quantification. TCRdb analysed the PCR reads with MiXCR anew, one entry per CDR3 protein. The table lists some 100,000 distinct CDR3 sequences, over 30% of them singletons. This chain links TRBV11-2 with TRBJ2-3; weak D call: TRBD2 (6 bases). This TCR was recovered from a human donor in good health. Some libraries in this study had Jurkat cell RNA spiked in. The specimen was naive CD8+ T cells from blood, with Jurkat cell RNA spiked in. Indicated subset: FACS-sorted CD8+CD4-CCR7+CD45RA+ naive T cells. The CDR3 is CASSFEGLSSTDTQYF. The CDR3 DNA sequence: TGTGCCAGCAGCTTCGAGGGACTGAGTAGCACAGATACGCAGTATTTT.